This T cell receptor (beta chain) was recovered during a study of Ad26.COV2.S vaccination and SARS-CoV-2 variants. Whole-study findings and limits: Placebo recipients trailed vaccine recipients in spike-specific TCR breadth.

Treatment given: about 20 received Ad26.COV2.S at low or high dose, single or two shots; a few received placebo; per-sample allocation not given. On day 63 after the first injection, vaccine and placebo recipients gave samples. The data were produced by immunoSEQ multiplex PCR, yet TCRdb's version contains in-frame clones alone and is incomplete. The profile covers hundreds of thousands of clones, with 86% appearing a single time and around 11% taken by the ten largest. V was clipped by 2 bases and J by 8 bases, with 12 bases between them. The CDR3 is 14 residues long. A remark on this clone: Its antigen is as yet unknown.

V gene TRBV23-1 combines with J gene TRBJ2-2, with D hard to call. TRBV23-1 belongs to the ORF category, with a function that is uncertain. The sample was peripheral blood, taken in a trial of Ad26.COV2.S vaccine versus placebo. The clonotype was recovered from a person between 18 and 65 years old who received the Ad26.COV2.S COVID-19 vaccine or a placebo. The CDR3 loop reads CASSQKIPTGELFF. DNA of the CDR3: TGCGCCAGCAGTCAAAAGATCCCTACGGGGGAGCTGTTTTTT.